These T cell receptor beta chains were read from a single sample in a study of cytomegalovirus exposure and HLA in healthy donors. Profiled with immunoSEQ multiplex PCR; TCRdb holds only in-frame clones, not every one. The table lists about 130,000 clones, about two thirds of them singletons. The specimen was PBMCs. The receptors originated from a woman aged 40 to 50 in good health and CMV-seronegative. The CDR3 runs from the conserved cysteine through the conserved F or W. A D gene is named only where the DNA matches it firmly. A row's size may be missing; if present it is once, few, many or a size class.

D gene	V gene	clone size	J gene	CDR3 DNA	CDR3 protein
TRBD1	TRBV5-4	NA	TRBJ2-1	TGTGCCAGCAGCCTGCCGGGACAGGGTTACAATGAGCAGTTCTTC	CASSLPGQGYNEQFF
NA	TRBV2	NA	TRBJ1-5	TGTGCCAGCAAAGTTGACCGGGGACAGCCCCAGCATTTT	CASKVDRGQPQHF
TRBD1	TRBV28	few	TRBJ2-1	TGTGCCAGCAGTTCCTCGGACAGGGAGGCACAGTTCTTC	CASSSSDREAQFF
NA	TRBV10-3	few	TRBJ1-5	TGTGCCATCAGTGAGTCGAGGCAGGGAAGGGTCGGCCAGCCCCAGCATTTT	CAISESRQGRVGQPQHF
NA	TRBV9	NA	TRBJ2-3	TGTGCCAGCAGCGTAGTATCTGTGGAGGATACGCAGTATTTT	CASSVVSVEDTQYF
NA	TRBV10-2	NA	TRBJ1-6	TGCGCCAGCAGTGACCCGACGGAGGGTAATTCACCCCTCCACTTT	CASSDPTEGNSPLHF
TRBD1	TRBV7-9	NA	TRBJ1-5	TGTGCCAGCAGCTCGACAGGGTTCAATCAGCCCCAGCATTTT	CASSSTGFNQPQHF
NA	TRBV30	NA	TRBJ2-2	TGTGCCTGGAGTGTTGCGGTAACCGGGGAGCTGTTTTTT	CAWSVAVTGELFF
NA	TRBV9	NA	TRBJ1-1	TGTGCCAGCAACGGCGGGGGGCACACTGAAGCTTTCTTT	CASNGGGHTEAFF
TRBD1	TRBV7-8	NA	TRBJ1-5	TGTGCCAGCAGCCTAGACAGGGAACAGCCCCAGCATTTT	CASSLDREQPQHF
NA	TRBV6-5	few	TRBJ2-7	TGTGCCAGCAGTTACCGCGTGCAGGGCGGCGAGCAGTACTTC	CASSYRVQGGEQYF
TRBD1	TRBV7-6	NA	TRBJ2-1	TGTGCCAGCAGCTCCTCTTATGGAAGGGGGCGACCCAAATACAATGAGCAGTTCTTC	CASSSSYGRGRPKYNEQFF
NA	TRBV18	NA	TRBJ1-2	TGTGCCAGCTCACCAGGACCGGACAGCTACACCTTC	CASSPGPDSYTF
NA	TRBV27	NA	TRBJ2-6	TGTGCCAGCAGTGGGGGCCCTGGGGCCAACGTCCTGACTTTC	CASSGGPGANVLTF
TRBD2	TRBV6-5	NA	TRBJ2-5	TGTGCCAGCAGTCCTGGACTAGCGTGGGAGACCCAGTACTTC	CASSPGLAWETQYF
TRBD1	TRBV2	NA	TRBJ2-5	TGTGCCAGCAGTTTCCGGACAGGGGGCCTGGAGACCCAGTACTTC	CASSFRTGGLETQYF
TRBD1	TRBV7-3	NA	TRBJ1-2	TGTGCCAGCAGCCGGGGACAGGGGGCAGGTGGCTACACCTTC	CASSRGQGAGGYTF
TRBD1	TRBV15	few	TRBJ2-3	TGTGCCACCAGCGGACAGGGAGCAAATACGCAGTATTTT	CATSGQGANTQYF
TRBD2	TRBV4-2	once	TRBJ2-1	TGTGCCAGCAGCCAAGGGCGGGGGGTCGGCAATGAGCAGTTCTTC	CASSQGRGVGNEQFF
NA	TRBV10-1	NA	TRBJ1-6	TGCGCCAGCAGTGACGGTGGGGCTTCGGGTTCACCCCTCCACTTT	CASSDGGASGSPLHF
TRBD2	TRBV9	NA	TRBJ2-1	TGTGCCAGCAGCATACTAGCGGGGGGCCCATACAATGAGCAGTTCTTC	CASSILAGGPYNEQFF
NA	TRBV20-1	few	TRBJ2-2	TGCAGTGCCTACCAGGGCGGGGAGCTGTTTTTT	CSAYQGGELFF
NA	TRBV4-1	NA	TRBJ1-2	TGCGCCAGCAGCCAAGGAGTGCTCCCCAGGGGTACGATCCTCAAAGGAGGCTACACCTTC	CASSQGVLPRGTILKGGYTF
NA	TRBV19	NA	TRBJ1-2	TGTGCCAGTAGTATATCCGCAGGGTTCTATGGCTACACCTTC	CASSISAGFYGYTF
NA	TRBV6-5	NA	TRBJ1-1	TGTGCCAGCATGGTACAGGAGAACACTGAAGCTTTCTTT	CASMVQENTEAFF
NA	TRBV6-5	NA	TRBJ1-2	TGTGCCAGCAGTTACCGGGGAACCTATGGCTACACCTTC	CASSYRGTYGYTF
NA	TRBV18	NA	TRBJ2-7	TGTGCCAGCTCACGGGGCCACAGGTCGACCTTAGGGGAGCAGTACTTC	CASSRGHRSTLGEQYF